The rows below give T cell receptor beta chains drawn from one sample of a study of shared clonotypes between healthy human individuals. The method was immunoSEQ multiplex PCR; TCRdb's version includes in-frame clones alone and lacks a portion of them. The table has fewer than 800,000 clones, just over 90% seen once. Sequencing was done on a sample of naive CD8+ T cells sorted from blood. These TCRs come from a man aged 30 to 39 in good health. The CDR3 runs from the conserved cysteine through the conserved F or W. D genes are given only for firm matches. For some rows the clone size is stated as once, few or many, or as a class when expanded; others skip it.

V gene,J gene,clone size,D gene,CDR3 protein,CDR3 DNA
TRBV2,TRBJ1-4,-,-,CASRLTAATNEKLFF,TGTGCCAGCAGACTTACAGCGGCAACTAATGAAAAACTGTTTTTT
TRBV7-9,TRBJ2-7,-,-,CASSLGLPSDEQYF,TGTGCCAGCAGCCTTGGACTCCCGTCGGACGAGCAGTACTTC
TRBV5-6,TRBJ2-1,-,-,CASSRGQSSNEQFF,TGTGCCAGCAGTCGAGGACAGAGTAGCAATGAGCAGTTCTTC
TRBV28,TRBJ2-7,-,TRBD2,CASSGKGLAGVYEQYF,TGTGCCAGCAGCGGAAAGGGACTAGCGGGAGTCTACGAGCAGTACTTC
TRBV9,TRBJ2-2,-,-,CASSGVRDGTNTGELFF,TGTGCCAGCAGCGGCGTCCGGGACGGGACGAACACCGGGGAGCTGTTTTTT
TRBV7-8,TRBJ1-5,-,TRBD1,CASSSGTGVDQPQHF,TGTGCCAGCAGCTCCGGGACAGGGGTCGATCAGCCCCAGCATTTT
TRBV30,TRBJ1-1,-,-,CAWSVGGGNTEAFF,TGTGCCTGGAGTGTAGGGGGGGGGAACACTGAAGCTTTCTTT
TRBV28,TRBJ2-2,-,-,CASTIEGVGTGELFF,TGTGCCAGCACGATCGAAGGGGTGGGCACCGGGGAGCTGTTTTTT
TRBV12-1,TRBJ1-1,-,-,CASSFAPIHRGRGSSMNTEAFF,TGTGCCAGCAGCTTTGCCCCTATTCACAGGGGGCGAGGATCCTCGATGAACACTGAAGCTTTCTTT
TRBV18,TRBJ2-1,-,-,CASSPAGVSSYNEQFF,TGTGCCAGCTCACCAGCAGGGGTCAGCTCCTACAATGAGCAGTTCTTC
TRBV2,TRBJ2-7,-,TRBD1,CASRAPDRLYEQYF,TGTGCCAGCAGGGCCCCGGACAGGCTCTACGAGCAGTACTTC
TRBV29-1,TRBJ2-5,-,-,CSVETRGQETQYF,TGCAGCGTTGAGACTAGGGGCCAAGAGACCCAGTACTTC
TRBV18,TRBJ2-1,-,TRBD2,CASSPSGPGGNEQFF,TGTGCCAGCTCACCATCTGGTCCGGGGGGCAATGAGCAGTTCTTC
TRBV7-3,TRBJ2-1,-,-,CASSSAGLYNEQFF,TGTGCCAGCAGCTCCGCAGGACTGTACAATGAGCAGTTCTTC
TRBV7-6,TRBJ2-1,-,-,CASSLRGDEDEQFF,TGTGCCAGCAGCTTAAGGGGGGACGAAGATGAGCAGTTCTTC
TRBV19,TRBJ2-3,-,-,CASSISSLADTQYF,TGTGCCAGTAGTATATCTTCATTGGCAGATACGCAGTATTTT
TRBV7-2,TRBJ2-2,-,-,CASSLGWRGTGELFF,TGTGCCAGCAGCTTAGGCTGGCGAGGAACCGGGGAGCTGTTTTTT
TRBV4-3,TRBJ2-6,-,-,CASSQVSGTGANVLTF,TGCGCCAGCAGCCAAGTGAGTGGTACCGGGGCCAACGTCCTGACTTTC
TRBV28,TRBJ2-1,-,TRBD2,CASLTLDSGRALRNEQFF,TGTGCCAGTCTCACACTTGATAGCGGGAGGGCCCTCCGGAATGAGCAGTTCTTC
TRBV11-2,TRBJ2-1,-,TRBD2,CASSPTSGRNEQFF,TGTGCCAGCAGCCCAACTAGCGGGAGGAATGAGCAGTTCTTC
TRBV11-2,TRBJ2-3,-,-,CASSSVRENGYTDTQYF,TGTGCCAGCAGTTCGGTCCGGGAAAACGGGTACACAGATACGCAGTATTTT
TRBV7-9,TRBJ2-1,-,TRBD1,CASSKLGTEESNEQFF,TGTGCCAGCAGCAAACTCGGGACAGAGGAATCCAATGAGCAGTTCTTC
TRBV4-3,TRBJ2-7,-,-,CASSQGGPPSSYEQYF,TGCGCCAGCAGCCAAGGGGGACCTCCCAGCTCCTACGAGCAGTACTTC
TRBV6-1,TRBJ2-7,once,TRBD2,CASSFLAAYEQYF,TGTGCCAGCAGTTTCCTAGCGGCATACGAGCAGTACTTC
TRBV7-8,TRBJ1-1,-,TRBD1,CASSLFARGQRVTEAFF,TGTGCCAGCAGCTTATTTGCCAGGGGGCAACGGGTCACTGAAGCTTTCTTT